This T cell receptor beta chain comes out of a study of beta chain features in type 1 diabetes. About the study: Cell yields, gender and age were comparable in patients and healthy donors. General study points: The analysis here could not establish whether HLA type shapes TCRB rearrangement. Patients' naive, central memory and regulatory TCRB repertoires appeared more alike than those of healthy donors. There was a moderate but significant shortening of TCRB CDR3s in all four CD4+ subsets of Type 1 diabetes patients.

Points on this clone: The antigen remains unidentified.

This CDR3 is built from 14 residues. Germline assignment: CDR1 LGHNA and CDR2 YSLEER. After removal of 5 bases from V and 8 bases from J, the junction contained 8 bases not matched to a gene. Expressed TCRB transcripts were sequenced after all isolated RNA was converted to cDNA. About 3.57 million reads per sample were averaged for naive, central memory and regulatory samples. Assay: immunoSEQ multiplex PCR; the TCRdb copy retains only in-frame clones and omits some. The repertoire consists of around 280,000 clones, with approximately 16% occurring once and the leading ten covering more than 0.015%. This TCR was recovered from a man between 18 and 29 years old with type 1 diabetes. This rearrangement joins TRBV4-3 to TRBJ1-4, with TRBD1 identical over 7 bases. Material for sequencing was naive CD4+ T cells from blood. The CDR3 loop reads CASSYDREIEKLFF. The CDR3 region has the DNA TGCGCCAGCAGCTACGACAGGGAGATCGAAAAACTGTTTTTT.